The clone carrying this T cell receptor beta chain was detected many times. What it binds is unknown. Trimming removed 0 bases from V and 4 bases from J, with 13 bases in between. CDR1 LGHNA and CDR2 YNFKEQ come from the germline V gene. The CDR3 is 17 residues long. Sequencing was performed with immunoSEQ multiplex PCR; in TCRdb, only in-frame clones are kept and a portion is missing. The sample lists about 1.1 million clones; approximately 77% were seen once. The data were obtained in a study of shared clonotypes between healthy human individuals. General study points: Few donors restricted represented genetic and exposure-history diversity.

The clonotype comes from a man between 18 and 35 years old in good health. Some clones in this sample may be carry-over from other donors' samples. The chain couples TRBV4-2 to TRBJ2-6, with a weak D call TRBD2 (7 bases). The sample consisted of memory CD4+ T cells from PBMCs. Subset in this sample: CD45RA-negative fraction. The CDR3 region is CASSQDRGASGANVLTF. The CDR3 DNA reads TGTGCCAGCAGCCAAGATCGGGGGGCGTCAGGGGCCAACGTCCTGACTTTC.